What follows describes a single TCR beta chain. There are 14 residues in the CDR3. The V gene lost 0 bases and the J gene lost 4 bases, with 6 bases spanning the gap. CDR1 is SNHLY, CDR2 FYNNEI, per germline. The data stem from a study of technical replicates of blood from four donors. The assay was immunoSEQ multiplex PCR, and TCRdb's table has in-frame clones only and misses some. The repertoire holds about 99,000 clones, approximately 95% seen once, with roughly 0.2% in the top ten. This TCR was recovered from a human donor in good health. The chain carries TRBV2 and TRBJ2-2; D not resolved. What was sequenced was T cells isolated from PBMCs. The CDR3 spells CASSEALSTGELFF. For the CDR3, the DNA is TGTGCCAGCAGTGAAGCGCTTAGCACCGGGGAGCTGTTTTTT. Complete variable domain (other parts from reference TRBV2 and TRBJ2-2): EPEVTQTPSHQVTQMGQEVILRCVPISNHLYFYWYRQILGQKVEFLVSFYNNEISEKSEIFDDQFSVERPDGSNFTLKIRSTKLEDSAMYFCASSEALSTGELFFGEGSRLTVL.